The 15 T cell receptor beta chains below were found in one sample sequenced in a study of Tregs in tolerant kidney transplant recipients (dated by TCRdb to the late 2010s). The protocol used for the library was the immunoSEQ multiplex PCR assay. TCRdb stores this immuneACCESS table with in-frame sequences only. Part of the clones is absent; in the studies checked, under half of the shortfall reflects unresolved V genes, and no reason is known for the rest. Recorded for this sample are roughly 250,000 clones; about 86% of them occurred a single time. Jointly, the top ten make up around 0.64% of the sample. Sequencing was done on a sample of CD4+ T cells from blood. These receptors all come from a human donor in good health.

The chain has TRBV5-1 and TRBJ1-6; D is uncertain. Germline V lookup: CDR1 SGHRS, CDR2 YFSETQ. CDR3 size: 16 residues. Trimming stripped 1 base from V and 7 bases from J, with 15 bases between. The CDR3 region has the DNA TGCGCCAGCAGCTTGTGGACCGCCCTTGAAAATTCACCCCTCCACTTT. Its translation: CASSLWTALENSPLHF.

V gene TRBV19 combines with J gene TRBJ1-2; no clear D. The CDR3 has 12 amino acids. V was shortened by 11 bases and J by 8 bases, with 18 bases between the two germline ends. Germline CDR1 is LNHDA and CDR2 is SQIVND (reference sequence). CDR3 nucleotides: TGTGCCCTTTCTGCGGGAACGGGAGGCTACACCTTC. It codes for CALSAGTGGYTF.

The chain uses TRBV5-6 and TRBJ1-2; D is unresolved. Germline CDR1 and CDR2: SGHDT and YYEEEE. This CDR3 has 13 amino acids. V gave up 2 bases and J gave up 0 bases, with 5 bases separating them. The CDR3 spells CASSFDSNYGYTF. The DNA for the CDR3 is TGTGCCAGCAGCTTCGATTCTAACTATGGCTACACCTTC.

The chain combines TRBV5-1 with TRBJ1-1; D may be TRBD1 (5 bases). Germline CDR1 and CDR2: SGHRS and YFSETQ. Trimming shortened V by 2 bases and J by 0 bases, and 11 bases separated the two germline ends. The CDR3 runs to 15 residues. The CDR3: CASSFAGGMNTEAFF. Here the CDR3 DNA reads TGCGCCAGCAGCTTTGCGGGGGGAATGAACACTGAAGCTTTCTTT.

The chain carries TRBV7-9 and TRBJ1-2; 10 bases agree with TRBD1. This CDR3 is 13 amino acids long. Trimming at V came to 5 bases and at J to 8 bases, leaving 5 bases not matched to a gene. The germline gives CDR1 SEHNR, CDR2 FQNEAQ (reference sequence). In DNA form, the CDR3 reads TGTGCCAGCAGCAACCGGGACAGGGGCGGCTACACCTTC. Amino acids: CASSNRDRGGYTF.

This chain connects TRBV5-5 to TRBJ2-6; 8 nucleotides line up with TRBD2. V was pared by 5 bases and J by 3 bases, with 13 bases of the junction left unmatched. Per the germline V gene, CDR1 is SGHKS and CDR2 is YYEKEE (reference sequence). There are 18 residues in the CDR3. The CDR3 DNA sequence: TGTGCCAGCAGATCCCCGACGGCGGGGGGTGGTGGGGCCAACGTCCTGACTTTC. It translates to CASRSPTAGGGGANVLTF.

This clone was counted a single time. J is TRBJ1-3 and V is TRBV19; possible D gene TRBD1, 5 bases. Trimming stripped 3 bases from V and 0 bases from J, with 15 bases between. The CDR3 sequence is 17 residues long. Germline assignment: CDR1 LNHDA and CDR2 SQIVND (reference sequence). Written as DNA, the CDR3 is TGTGCCAGTAGTATCCTCGGGACTCGCGCCTCTGGAAACACCATATATTTT. Translating gives CASSILGTRASGNTIYF.

This sequence joins TRBV18 and TRBJ1-2, with D perhaps TRBD1 (6 bases). The CDR3 contains 12 residues. V lost 3 bases, J lost 6 bases, and 8 bases lay in between. Germline CDR1 KGHSH, CDR2 LQKENI. This chain's CDR3 is CASSPEGDGYTF. The CDR3 DNA follows: TGTGCCAGCTCACCGGAGGGGGATGGCTACACCTTC. Full variable domain (outside the CDR3, taken from reference TRBV18 and TRBJ1-2): NAGVMQNPRHLVRRRGQEARLRCSPMKGHSHVYWYRQLPEEGLKFMVYLQKENIIDESGMPKERFSAEFPKEGPSILRIQQVVRGDSAAYFCASSPEGDGYTFGSGTRLTVV.

V and J are TRBV6-5 and TRBJ2-7; the D gene is possibly TRBD1 (6 bases). The CDR3 extends over 14 amino acids. CDR1 MNHEY and CDR2 SVGAGI come from the germline V gene. V gave up 6 bases and J gave up 7 bases, with 19 bases separating them. The CDR3 region has the DNA TGTGCCAGCAGCCCCACAGGACAGTCTCGGGAGCAGTACTTC. It specifies CASSPTGQSREQYF.

The genes are TRBV6-1 and TRBJ1-4; possibly TRBD1 for D (5 bases). The germline CDR1 and CDR2 sequences are MNHNS and SASEGT. V gave up 8 bases and J gave up 6 bases, with 13 bases separating them. The CDR3 runs to 13 residues. CDR3 bases: TGTGCCAGCCAGGCAGGGATCGATGAAAAACTGTTTTTT. Amino acid sequence: CASQAGIDEKLFF.

The chain couples TRBV19 to TRBJ2-5, with D tentatively TRBD1 (6 bases). This CDR3 has 15 amino acids. Germline V gives CDR1 LNHDA, CDR2 SQIVND (reference sequence). Trimming cost V 1 base and J 3 bases, with 12 bases left between them. CDR3 coding DNA: TGTGCCAGTAGTATAGCCGGGACAACGGAAGAGACCCAGTACTTC. Amino acid sequence: CASSIAGTTEETQYF.

This chain joins TRBV2 and TRBJ2-1, with 9 bases that match TRBD1. CDR1 and CDR2 (germline): SNHLY, FYNNEI. Trimming at V came to 4 bases and at J to 0 bases, leaving 4 bases not matched to a gene. The CDR3 length is 16 residues. CDR3 sequence reads: CASSVLTGGSYNEQFF. The CDR3 DNA is TGTGCCAGCAGTGTCTTGACAGGGGGCTCCTACAATGAGCAGTTCTTC.

The chain combines TRBV6-6 with TRBJ2-7; D ambiguous. Looked up from germline, CDR1 is MNHNY and CDR2 is SVGAGI (reference sequence). The CDR3 spans 13 residues. V lost 3 bases, J lost 3 bases, and 9 bases lay in between. Here the CDR3 DNA reads TGTGCCAGCAGTTATAGGCCGAGCTACGAGCAGTACTTC. This gives the protein CASSYRPSYEQYF.

As to this clone: Other DNA sequences in the sample encode the same CDR3. The CDR3 protein is CASSVGGGSEQYF. The CDR3 DNA sequence: TGTGCCAGCAGCGTAGGAGGGGGGAGTGAGCAGTACTTC. The V call is TRBV9, the J call TRBJ2-7; D may correspond to TRBD1 or TRBD2 (6 bases each). Germline V gene data show CDR1 as SGDLS and CDR2 as YYNGEE. The CDR3 extends over 13 amino acids. The V end was cut by 0 bases, the J end by 7 bases, with 11 bases between.

This chain connects TRBV4-2 to TRBJ2-5; D call uncertain. V lost 0 bases, J lost 5 bases, and 16 bases lay in between. CDR3 length: 16 residues. The V gene's germline CDR1 is LGHNA and CDR2 YNFKEQ. The CDR3 nucleotides read TGTGCCAGCAGCCAAGAAACGGAAGGGCGGCGGGAGACCCAGTACTTC. Translation gives CASSQETEGRRETQYF.